Below, one TCR beta chain is given with its context. Its antigen is not identified. CDR3 length: 14 residues. V dropped 4 bases and J dropped 4; count of bases not matched to a gene: 4. Per germline, CDR1 SGHTS and CDR2 YDEGEE. This sample is drawn from a study of T cell responses to AZD1222 COVID-19 vaccine. General study results and limits: Only six AZD1222 recipients tested seropositive at baseline. Nearly half of the spike-specific TCRs reportedly recognize variant regions that carry no mutations. The study found Spike-specific TCR breadth and depth rose after two AZD1222 doses.

The table came from immunoSEQ multiplex PCR; TCRdb's copy has only in-frame clones and leaves some out. The sample shows approximately 150,000 clones, about 88% of them seen only once. The clonotype comes from an adult in good health. V gene TRBV5-8 combines with J gene TRBJ2-2, with 7 bases fitting TRBD1. Source: peripheral blood, taken on day 0 of AZD1222 vaccination. The DNA of the CDR3 is TGTGCCAGCAGCCACGGACAGGCCACCGGGGAGCTGTTTTTT. It specifies CASSHGQATGELFF. The variable domain in full, with the rest retrieved from reference TRBV5-8 and TRBJ2-2, is EAGVTQSPTHLIKTRGQQATLRCSPISGHTSVYWYQQALGLGLQFLLWYDEGEERNRGNFPPRFSGRQFPNYSSELNVNALELEDSALYLCASSHGQATGELFFGEGSRLTVL.